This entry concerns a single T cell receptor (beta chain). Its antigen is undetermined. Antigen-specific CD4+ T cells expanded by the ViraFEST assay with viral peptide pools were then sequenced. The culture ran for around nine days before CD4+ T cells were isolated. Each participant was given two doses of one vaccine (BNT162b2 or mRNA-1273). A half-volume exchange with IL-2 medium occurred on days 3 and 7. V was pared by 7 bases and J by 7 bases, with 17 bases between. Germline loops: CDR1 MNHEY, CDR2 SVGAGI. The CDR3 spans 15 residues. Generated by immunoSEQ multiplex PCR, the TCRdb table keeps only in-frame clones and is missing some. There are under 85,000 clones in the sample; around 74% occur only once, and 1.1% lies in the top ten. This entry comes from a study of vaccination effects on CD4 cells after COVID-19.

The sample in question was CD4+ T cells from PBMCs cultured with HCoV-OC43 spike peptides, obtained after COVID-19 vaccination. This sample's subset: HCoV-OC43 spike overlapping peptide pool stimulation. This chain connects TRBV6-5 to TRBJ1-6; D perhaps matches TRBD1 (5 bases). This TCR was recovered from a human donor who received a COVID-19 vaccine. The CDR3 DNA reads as TGTGCCAGCATGGTTTTGTCAGGGCGCAATTCACCCCTCCACTTT. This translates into CASMVLSGRNSPLHF.